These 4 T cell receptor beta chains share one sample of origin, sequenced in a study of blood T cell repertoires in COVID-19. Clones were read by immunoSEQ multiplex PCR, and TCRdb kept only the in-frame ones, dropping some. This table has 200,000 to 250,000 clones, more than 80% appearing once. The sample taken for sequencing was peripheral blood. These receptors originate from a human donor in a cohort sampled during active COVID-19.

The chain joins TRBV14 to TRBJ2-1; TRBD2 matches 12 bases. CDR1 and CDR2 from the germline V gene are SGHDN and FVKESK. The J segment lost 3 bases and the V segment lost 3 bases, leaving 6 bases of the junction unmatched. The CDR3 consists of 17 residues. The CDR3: CASSHRTSGASYNEQFF. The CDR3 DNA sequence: TGTGCCAGCAGCCACAGGACTAGCGGGGCGAGCTACAATGAGCAGTTCTTC.

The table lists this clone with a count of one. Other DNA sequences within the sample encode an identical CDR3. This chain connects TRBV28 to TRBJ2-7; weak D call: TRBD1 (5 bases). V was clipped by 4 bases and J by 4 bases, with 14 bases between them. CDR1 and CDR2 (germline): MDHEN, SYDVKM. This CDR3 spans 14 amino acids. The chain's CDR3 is CASSSPGLRYEQYF. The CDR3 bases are TGTGCCAGCAGTTCACCAGGGTTAAGGTACGAGCAGTACTTC.

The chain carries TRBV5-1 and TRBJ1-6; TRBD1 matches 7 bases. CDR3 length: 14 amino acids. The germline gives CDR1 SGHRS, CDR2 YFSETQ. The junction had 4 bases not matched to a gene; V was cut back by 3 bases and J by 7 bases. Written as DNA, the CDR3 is TGCGCCAGCAGCTCGGCAGGGGGAAATTCACCCCTCCACTTT. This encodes CASSSAGGNSPLHF.

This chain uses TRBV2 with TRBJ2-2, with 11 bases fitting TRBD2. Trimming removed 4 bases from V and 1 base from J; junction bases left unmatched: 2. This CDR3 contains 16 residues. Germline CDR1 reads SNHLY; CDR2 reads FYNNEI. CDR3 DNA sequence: TGTGCCAGCAGTGGTGGACTAGCGGGGAACACCGGGGAGCTGTTTTTT. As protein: CASSGGLAGNTGELFF.